This passage covers 11 T cell receptor beta chains from one sample sequenced in a study of patients and donors after allogeneic stem cell transplantation. TCRdb analysed the RT-PCR reads with MiXCR anew, one entry per CDR3 protein. The sample gives around 200,000 distinct CDR3 sequences, around two fifths of which show up once; roughly 10% is in the top ten. Input material: blood, either unsorted or a sorted T cell fraction (not recorded which). These receptors were taken from a human donor who was either an allogeneic HSCT recipient or a stem cell or donor lymphocyte infusion donor (not recorded which). It is not recorded whose cells these are; they may come from a transplant donor.

The table lists this clonotype with a few counts. The chain uses TRBV10-3 and TRBJ1-3; D may be TRBD1 (6 bases). There are 17 residues in the CDR3. The germline gives CDR1 ENHRY, CDR2 SYGVKD. The V end was cut by 2 bases, the J end by 0 bases, with 14 bases between. Here the CDR3 reads CAISEEDRLFSGNTIYF. DNA of the CDR3: TGTGCCATCAGTGAGGAGGACAGACTCTTCTCTGGAAACACCATATATTTT.

This clonotype has only a few counts. The chain recombines TRBV24-1 with TRBJ1-2; D unclear. CDR1 is KGHDR and CDR2 is SFDVKD in the germline V gene. CDR3 length: 12 residues. Trimming cost V 0 bases and J 8 bases, with 6 bases left between them. CDR3 sequence reads: CATSDLGKGYTF. The CDR3 DNA reads TGTGCCACCAGTGATTTGGGGAAGGGCTACACCTTC.

This clonotype was counted a few times. V usage is TRBV12-3 or TRBV12-4 and J usage is TRBJ1-2, with TRBD1 as a possible D gene (6 bases). Trimming removed 5 bases from V and 0 bases from J, with 19 bases in between. This CDR3 has 17 amino acids. In DNA, the CDR3 is TGTGCCAGCAGTCCCCGGGACACCATAAGAGCTAACTATGGCTACACCTTC. It yields the protein CASSPRDTIRANYGYTF.

This clonotype was seen a handful of times. This chain links TRBV2 with TRBJ1-5; D remains ambiguous. The V and J ends lost 7 bases and 5 bases respectively, with 12 bases between them. Germline values: CDR1 SNHLY, CDR2 FYNNEI. The CDR3 has 13 amino acids. The CDR3 DNA reads TGTGCCAGCAACTCGGACGGGTATCAGCCCCAGCATTTT. This gives the protein CASNSDGYQPQHF.

This chain uses TRBV4-1 with TRBJ2-3, with a possible D match to TRBD1 (6 bases). The CDR3 has 16 amino acids. The ends were cut back, 5 bases at V and 4 bases at J, with 19 bases in the middle. Germline values: CDR1 MGHRA, CDR2 YSYEKL. CDR3 in DNA: TGCGCCAGCAGCTTCCGAGGACAGATGGTAGCAGATACGCAGTATTTT. It codes for CASSFRGQMVADTQYF.

The CDR3 coding sequence is TGTGCCAGCAACACACAGGACAATGAGCAGTTCTTC. The encoded protein is CASNTQDNEQFF. This chain uses TRBV5-8 with TRBJ2-1, with a possible D match to TRBD1 (5 bases). Trimming removed 6 bases from V and 5 bases from J, with 9 bases in between. CDR1 and CDR2 from the germline V gene are SGHTS and YDEGEE. The CDR3 totals 12 residues.

V usage is TRBV4-1 and J usage is TRBJ1-3; D gene unclear. The CDR3 runs to 17 residues. V shed 3 bases and J shed 0 bases, with 15 bases lying between them. The germline CDR1 and CDR2 sequences are MGHRA and YSYEKL. The CDR3 nucleotides read TGCGCCAGCAGCCATGGAGGGTGGGCCAACTCTGGAAACACCATATATTTT. As protein: CASSHGGWANSGNTIYF.

The chain links TRBV5-1 to TRBJ2-6; D may be TRBD1 (6 bases). Looked up from germline, CDR1 is SGHRS and CDR2 is YFSETQ. The ends were cut back, 4 bases at V and 0 bases at J, with 14 bases in the middle. The CDR3 has 17 residues. Written as DNA, the CDR3 is TGCGCCAGCAGCACTGGGGACACCAGCTCTGGGGCCAACGTCCTGACTTTC. Translating it yields CASSTGDTSSGANVLTF.

This rearrangement joins TRBV29-1 to TRBJ1-6, with 8 bases fitting TRBD1. The CDR3 runs 13 residues. The germline gives CDR1 SQVTM, CDR2 ANQGSEA. The V gene end was trimmed by 6 bases and the J gene end by 9 bases; junction bases not matched to a gene: 7. CDR3 residues: CSVGTGGSSPLHF. The CDR3, as DNA: TGCAGCGTCGGAACAGGGGGAAGTTCACCCCTCCACTTT.

This clonotype came up a few times. V is TRBV3-1 and J is TRBJ2-3, with D tentatively TRBD2 (6 bases). CDR3 length equals 16 residues. Germline CDR1 is LGHDT and CDR2 is YNNKEL (reference sequence). V lost 1 base to trimming and J lost 6 bases, with 17 bases between them. CDR3 DNA sequence: TGTGCCAGCAGCCAAGGTAGATCGGGCGCGGGGGATACGCAGTATTTT. Encoded protein: CASSQGRSGAGDTQYF.

This clonotype was recorded a few times. The chain combines TRBV20-1 with TRBJ1-4; 10 nucleotides agree with TRBD1. The junction had 4 bases not matched to a gene; V was cut back by 6 bases and J by 6 bases. There are 13 residues in the CDR3. Germline CDR1 reads DFQATT; CDR2 reads SNEGSKA (reference sequence). The CDR3, as DNA: TGCAGTGCCAGGACAGGGGGGGATGAAAAACTGTTTTTT. Translated: CSARTGGDEKLFF.